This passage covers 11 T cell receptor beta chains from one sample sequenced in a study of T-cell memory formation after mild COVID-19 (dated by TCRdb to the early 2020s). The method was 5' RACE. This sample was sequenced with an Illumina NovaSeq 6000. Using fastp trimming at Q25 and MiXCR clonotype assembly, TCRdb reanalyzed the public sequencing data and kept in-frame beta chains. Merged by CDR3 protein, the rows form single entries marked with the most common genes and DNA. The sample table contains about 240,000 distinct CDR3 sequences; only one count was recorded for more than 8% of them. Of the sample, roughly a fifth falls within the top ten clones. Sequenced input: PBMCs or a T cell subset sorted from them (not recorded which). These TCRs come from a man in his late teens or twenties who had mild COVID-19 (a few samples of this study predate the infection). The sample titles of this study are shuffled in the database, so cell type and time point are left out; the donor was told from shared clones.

Written as DNA, the CDR3 is TGCGCCAGCAGCTCGGGACTAGCGCCGACAGATACGCAGTATTTT. It is translated as CASSSGLAPTDTQYF. The V gene is TRBV5-1, the J gene TRBJ2-3; TRBD2 matches at 10 bases. The CDR3 loop spans 15 amino acids. The V gene's germline CDR1 is SGHRS and CDR2 YFSETQ. The ends lost 3 bases at V and 3 bases at J; junction bases unmatched: 4.

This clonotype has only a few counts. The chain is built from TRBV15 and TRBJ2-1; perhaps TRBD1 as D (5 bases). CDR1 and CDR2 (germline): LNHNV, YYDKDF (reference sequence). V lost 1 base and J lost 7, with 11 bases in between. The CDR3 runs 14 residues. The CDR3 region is CATSRGSRVNEQFF. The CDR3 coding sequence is TGTGCCACCAGCAGAGGTAGCAGGGTAAATGAGCAGTTCTTC.

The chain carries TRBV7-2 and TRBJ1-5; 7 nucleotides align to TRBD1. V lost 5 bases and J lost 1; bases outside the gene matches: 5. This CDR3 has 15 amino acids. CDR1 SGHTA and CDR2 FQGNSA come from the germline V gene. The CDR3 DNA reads TGTGCCAGCAGCGTACAGGGGAACAGCAATCAGCCCCAGCATTTT. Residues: CASSVQGNSNQPQHF.

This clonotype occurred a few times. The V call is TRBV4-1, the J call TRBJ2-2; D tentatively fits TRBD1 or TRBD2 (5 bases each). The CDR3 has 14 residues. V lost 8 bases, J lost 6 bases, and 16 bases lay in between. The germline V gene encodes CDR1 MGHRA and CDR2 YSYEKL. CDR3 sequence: CASREGSGAGELFF. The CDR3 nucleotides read TGCGCCAGCCGCGAGGGGTCGGGCGCCGGGGAGCTGTTTTTT.

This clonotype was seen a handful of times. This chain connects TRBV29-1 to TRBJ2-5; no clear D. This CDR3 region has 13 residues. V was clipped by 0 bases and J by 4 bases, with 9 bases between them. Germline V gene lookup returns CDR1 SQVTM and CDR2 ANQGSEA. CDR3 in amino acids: CSVEEVWGETQYF. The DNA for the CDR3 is TGCAGCGTTGAAGAAGTTTGGGGAGAGACCCAGTACTTC.

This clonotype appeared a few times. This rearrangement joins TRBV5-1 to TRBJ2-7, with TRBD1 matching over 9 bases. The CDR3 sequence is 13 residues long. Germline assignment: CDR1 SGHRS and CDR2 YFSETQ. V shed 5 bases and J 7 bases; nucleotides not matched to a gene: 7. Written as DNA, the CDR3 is TGCGCCAGCAGTGTGGACAGGGGCAGAGAGCAGTACGTC. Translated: CASSVDRGREQYV.

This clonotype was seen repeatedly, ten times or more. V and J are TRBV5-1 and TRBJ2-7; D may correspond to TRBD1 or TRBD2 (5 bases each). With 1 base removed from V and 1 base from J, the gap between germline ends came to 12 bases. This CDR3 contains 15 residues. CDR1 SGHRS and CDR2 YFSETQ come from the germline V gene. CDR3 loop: CASSLQPGGSYEQYV. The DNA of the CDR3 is TGCGCCAGCAGCTTGCAGCCTGGGGGTTCCTACGAGCAGTACGTC.

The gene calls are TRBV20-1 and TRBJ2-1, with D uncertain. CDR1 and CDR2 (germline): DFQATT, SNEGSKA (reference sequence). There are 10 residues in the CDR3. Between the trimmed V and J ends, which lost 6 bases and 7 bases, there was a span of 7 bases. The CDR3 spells CSAFMNEQFF. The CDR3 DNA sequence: TGCAGTGCCTTCATGAATGAGCAGTTCTTC.

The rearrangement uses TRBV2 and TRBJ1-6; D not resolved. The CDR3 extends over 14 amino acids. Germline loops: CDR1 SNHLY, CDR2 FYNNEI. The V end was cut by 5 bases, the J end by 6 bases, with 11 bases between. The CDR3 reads CASSLQTSNSPLHF. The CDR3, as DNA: TGTGCCAGCAGTTTACAGACAAGTAATTCACCCCTCCACTTT.

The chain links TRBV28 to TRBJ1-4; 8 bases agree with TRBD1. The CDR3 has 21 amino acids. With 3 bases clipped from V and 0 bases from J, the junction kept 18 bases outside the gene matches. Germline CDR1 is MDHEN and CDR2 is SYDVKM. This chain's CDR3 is CASSFPRARQGRRPTNEKLFF. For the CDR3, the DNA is TGTGCCAGCAGTTTCCCCAGAGCCAGACAGGGGCGAAGACCAACTAATGAAAAACTGTTTTTT.

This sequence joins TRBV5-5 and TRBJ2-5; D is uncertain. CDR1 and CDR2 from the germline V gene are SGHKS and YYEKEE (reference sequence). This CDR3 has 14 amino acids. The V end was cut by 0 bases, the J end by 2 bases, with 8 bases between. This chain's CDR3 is CASSLVQVQETQYF. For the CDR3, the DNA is TGTGCCAGCAGCTTGGTTCAGGTGCAAGAGACCCAGTACTTC.